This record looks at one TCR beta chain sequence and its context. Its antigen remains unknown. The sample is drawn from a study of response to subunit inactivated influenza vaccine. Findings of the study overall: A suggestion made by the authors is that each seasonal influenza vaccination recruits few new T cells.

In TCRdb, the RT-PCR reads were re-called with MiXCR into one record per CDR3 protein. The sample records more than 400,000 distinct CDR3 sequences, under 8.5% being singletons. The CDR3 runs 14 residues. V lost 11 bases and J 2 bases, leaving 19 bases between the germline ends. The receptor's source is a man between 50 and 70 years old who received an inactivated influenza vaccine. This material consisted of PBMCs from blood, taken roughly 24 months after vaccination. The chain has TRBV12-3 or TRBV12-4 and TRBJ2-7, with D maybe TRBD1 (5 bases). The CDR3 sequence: CAVQVGPGPYEQYF. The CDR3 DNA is TGTGCCGTCCAGGTGGGGCCTGGCCCCTACGAGCAGTACTTC.